This TCR beta chain derives from a study of identical twins. Study conclusions and caveats: Because invariant MAIT and iNKT cells could be present, zero-insertion analyses could be partly confounded.

This clonotype was recorded once. Its antigen is as yet unknown. The cDNA had a unique molecular identifier and a template-switch universal primer site. TCRdb ran MiXCR on the 5' RACE reads and lists one entry per CDR3 protein. This sample has roughly 1,500,000 distinct CDR3 sequences, with more than 30% found just once. CDR3 size: 18 residues. Trimming cost V 6 bases and J 0 bases, with 21 bases left between them. Germline V gene sequence: CDR1 DFQATT, CDR2 SNEGSKA (reference sequence). This TCR was sampled from a newborn girl in good health. Specimen: cord blood. This chain joins TRBV20-1 and TRBJ1-6, with a weak D call TRBD1 (6 bases). CDR3 sequence: CSAWTDRSLSSYNSPLHF. The CDR3 bases are TGCAGTGCCTGGACAGACAGATCCCTTAGCTCCTATAATTCACCCCTCCACTTT.